Sequencing of this T cell receptor beta chain was carried out in a study of OX40 agonist ivuxolimab in advanced cancers. Background for the entire study: Ivuxolimab, which targeted the costimulatory receptor OX40 (CD134), was an agonistic, fully human IgG2 monoclonal antibody. Patients were allowed to have had prior anti-PD-1, anti-PD-L1 or anti-CTLA-4 therapy, and 40% of the dose-escalation patients had previously received checkpoint inhibitors. Of the roughly 52 dose-escalation patients, hepatocellular carcinoma was present in approximately 20, melanoma in about 15, renal cell carcinoma in 9 and head and neck cancer in 9. Intravenous ivuxolimab was administered to patients every 2 weeks at six dose levels: 0.01, 0.1, 0.3, 1.5, 3 and 10 mg/kg. Partial responses were achieved by three dose-escalation patients, of whom one had hepatocellular carcinoma and two had cutaneous melanoma. In the dose-escalation cohort, roughly 80% of patients were male, and the mean age was about 55 years, with a range of 23 to 79. The paper reports the monotherapy dose-escalation portion (N = 52 patients) of the phase I ivuxolimab trial. The purpose of peripheral TCRbeta sequencing was to test whether ivuxolimab changed TCR sequence diversity and led to clonal T-cell expansion. The full study reports these points: Partial responders in the 0.1-3.0 mg/kg groups had among the lowest normalized peripheral clonal expansion, especially among CD8+ T cells. The antigen specificity of the peripheral T cells that underwent clonal expansion was not determined. After ivuxolimab, CD8+ T cells had more expanded clones than CD4+ T cells on average. Low levels of normalized T-cell clonal expansion were also seen in some nonresponding patients. At doses of 0.1 to 3.0 mg/kg, clonal expansion of both CD4+ and CD8+ blood T cells was observed from baseline to week 6.

Genomic DNA was extracted from sorted cells for sequencing of the TCRbeta CDR3 region. The immunoSEQ Assay was used to sequence the TCRbeta CDR3 regions. Drawn from immuneACCESS, this table holds only the in-frame rearrangements with V and J called that TCRdb kept. Clones are partly lost; checked studies trace under half to an unresolved V gene and leave the rest unexplained. In all, the sample holds roughly 34,000 clones, and around four fifths of those were seen once. Of the sample, less than 15% falls within the top ten clones. Patients with autoimmune disease history or receiving systemic immunosuppression were excluded from the trial. In every dose cohort, peripheral blood was drawn for TCR sequencing at baseline, cycle 4 day 1, and cycle 7 day 1. The samples were drawn from a first-in-human, open-label, multicenter phase I dose-escalation trial of ivuxolimab. Adults with locally advanced or metastatic head and neck squamous cell, hepatocellular, melanoma or renal cell carcinoma were enrolled in the trial. Before TCR sequencing, CD4+ T cells and CD8+ T cells were sorted from peripheral blood as separate populations.

V gives up 0 bases and J gives up 0 bases, and the segment between their germline ends measures 1 base. Per the germline V gene, SGDLS is the CDR1 and YYNGEE is the CDR2. Taken from cysteine to phenylalanine, the CDR3 has 13 residues. Solely the CDR3 DNA is kept, with 39 bases framed from the first base. As regards this clone: Its recognized antigen is unknown. The record has no base qualities; no much larger clone is one base away.

Here the chain combines TRBV9 and TRBJ1-3, with the D gene uncertain. The sequenced sample was CD4+ or CD8+ T cells sorted from blood, obtained in a trial of the OX40 agonist ivuxolimab. The TCR sequence derives from an adult with an advanced solid tumor such as melanoma, head and neck, liver or kidney cancer. The CDR3 here reads CASSVGSGNTIYF. The nucleotides are TGTGCCAGCAGCGTAGGCTCTGGAAACACCATATATTTT.